The clone carrying this TCR beta chain showed up just once. Its antigen is currently unknown. The entry originates in a study of cytomegalovirus exposure and HLA in healthy donors. Study at large: Approximately 77 million unique TCRs from HLA-typed donors were held in an early release of data. Regarding the study as a whole: It was reported that TCR beta sequences correctly inferred the HLA-A and HLA-B alleles for most subjects. V- and J-gene trimming of TCR beta was linked (in a later analysis) to a missense DCLRE1C variant. A later analysis showed that HLA-associated TCR beta chains had undergone more clonal expansion than equally common others.

V lost 8 bases and J lost 4; bases outside the gene matches: 11. In germline, CDR1 is MNHNY, CDR2 SVGAGI (reference sequence). The length of the CDR3 is 15 residues. With 60 Vbeta and 13 Jbeta primers, the PCR was carried out. Assay used: immunoSEQ multiplex PCR; TCRdb lists only in-frame clones, some missing. The sample shows about 120,000 clones, 74% of them seen only once. This chain uses TRBV6-6 with TRBJ1-5; 7 bases line up with TRBD1. The sequenced sample consisted of PBMCs. This sequence originates from a man between 40 and 49 years old in good health and CMV-seropositive. CDR3: CASATTGTRNQPQHF. For the CDR3, the DNA is TGTGCCAGCGCGACGACAGGGACGAGAAATCAGCCCCAGCATTTT.